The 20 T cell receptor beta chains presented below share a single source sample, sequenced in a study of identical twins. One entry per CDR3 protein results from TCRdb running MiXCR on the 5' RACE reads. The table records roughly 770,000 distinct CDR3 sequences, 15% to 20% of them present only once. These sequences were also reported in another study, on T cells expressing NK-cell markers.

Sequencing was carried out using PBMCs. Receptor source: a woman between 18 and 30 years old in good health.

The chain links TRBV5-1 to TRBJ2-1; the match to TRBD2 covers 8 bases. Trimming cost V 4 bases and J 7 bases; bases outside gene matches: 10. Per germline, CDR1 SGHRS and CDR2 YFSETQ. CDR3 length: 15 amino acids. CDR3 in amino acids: CASSTGGAGGNEQFF. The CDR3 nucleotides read TGCGCCAGCAGCACCGGGGGGGCCGGTGGAAATGAGCAGTTCTTC.

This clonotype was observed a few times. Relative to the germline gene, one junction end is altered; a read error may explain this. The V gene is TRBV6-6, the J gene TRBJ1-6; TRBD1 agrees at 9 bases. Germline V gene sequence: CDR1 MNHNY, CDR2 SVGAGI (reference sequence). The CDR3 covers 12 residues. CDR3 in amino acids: CASSYSRDRAFF. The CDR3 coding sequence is TGTGCCAGCAGTTACTCCCGGGACAGGGCCTTTTTT.

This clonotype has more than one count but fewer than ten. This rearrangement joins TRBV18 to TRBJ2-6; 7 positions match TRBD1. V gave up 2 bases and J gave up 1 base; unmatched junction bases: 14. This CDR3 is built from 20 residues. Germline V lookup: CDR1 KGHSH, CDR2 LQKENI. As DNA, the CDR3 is TGTGCCAGCTCACCAAGAAGTCAGGGGGTTGCTATGTCTGGGGCCAACGTCCTGACTTTC. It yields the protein CASSPRSQGVAMSGANVLTF.

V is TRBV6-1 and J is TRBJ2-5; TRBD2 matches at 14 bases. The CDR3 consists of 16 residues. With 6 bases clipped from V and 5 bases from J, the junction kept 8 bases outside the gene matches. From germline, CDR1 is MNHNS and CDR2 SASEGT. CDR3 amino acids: CASSTGTSGGGETQYF. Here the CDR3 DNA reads TGTGCCAGCAGCACCGGGACTAGCGGGGGAGGGGAGACCCAGTACTTC.

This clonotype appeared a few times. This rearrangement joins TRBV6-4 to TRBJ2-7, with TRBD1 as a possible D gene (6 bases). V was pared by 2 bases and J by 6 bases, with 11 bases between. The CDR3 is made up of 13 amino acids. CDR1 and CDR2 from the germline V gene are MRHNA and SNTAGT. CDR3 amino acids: CASSDGAGVEQYF. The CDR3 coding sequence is TGTGCCAGCAGTGACGGGGCAGGGGTCGAGCAGTACTTC.

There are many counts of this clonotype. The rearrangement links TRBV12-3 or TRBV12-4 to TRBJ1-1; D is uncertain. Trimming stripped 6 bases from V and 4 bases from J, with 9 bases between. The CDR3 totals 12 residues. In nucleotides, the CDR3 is TGTGCCAGCAGCTTACTGGGCACTGAAGCTTTCTTT. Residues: CASSLLGTEAFF.

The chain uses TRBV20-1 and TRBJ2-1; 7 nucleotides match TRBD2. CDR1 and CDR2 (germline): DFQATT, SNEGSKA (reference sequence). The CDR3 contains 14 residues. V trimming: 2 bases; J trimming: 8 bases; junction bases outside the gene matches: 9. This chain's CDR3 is CSARRAGSLDEQFF. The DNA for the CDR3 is TGCAGTGCTAGAAGAGCGGGGAGCTTGGATGAGCAGTTCTTC.

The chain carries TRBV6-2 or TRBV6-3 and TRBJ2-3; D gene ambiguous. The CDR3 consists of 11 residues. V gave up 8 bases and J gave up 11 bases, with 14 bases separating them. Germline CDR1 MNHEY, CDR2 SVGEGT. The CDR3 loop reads CASGSLLGQYF. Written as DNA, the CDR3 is TGTGCCAGCGGCTCATTATTGGGGCAGTATTTT.

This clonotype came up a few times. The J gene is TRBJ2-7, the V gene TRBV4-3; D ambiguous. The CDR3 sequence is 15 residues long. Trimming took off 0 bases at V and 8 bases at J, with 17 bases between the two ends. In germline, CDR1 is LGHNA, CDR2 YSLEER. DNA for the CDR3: TGCGCCAGCAGCCAAGATCCGTCTCCCGAGTCCCAGCAGTACTTC. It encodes CASSQDPSPESQQYF.

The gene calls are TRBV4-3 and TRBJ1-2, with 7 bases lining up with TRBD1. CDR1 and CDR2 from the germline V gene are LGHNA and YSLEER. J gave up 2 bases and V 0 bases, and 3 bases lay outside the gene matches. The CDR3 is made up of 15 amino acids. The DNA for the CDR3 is TGCGCCAGCAGCCAAGATTCAGGGGGAAACTATGGCTACACCTTC. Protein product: CASSQDSGGNYGYTF.

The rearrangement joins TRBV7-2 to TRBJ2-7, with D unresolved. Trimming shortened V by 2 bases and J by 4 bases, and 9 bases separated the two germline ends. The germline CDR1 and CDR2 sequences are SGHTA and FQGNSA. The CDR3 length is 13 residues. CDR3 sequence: CASSLTSRYEQYF. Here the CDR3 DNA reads TGTGCCAGCAGCTTAACCTCTCGATACGAGCAGTACTTC.

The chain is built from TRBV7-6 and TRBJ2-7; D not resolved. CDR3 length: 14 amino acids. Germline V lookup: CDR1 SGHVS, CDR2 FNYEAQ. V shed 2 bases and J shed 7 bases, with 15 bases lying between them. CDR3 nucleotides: TGTGCCAGCAGCTTATCTTACCCGGCGGCTGAGCAGTACTTC. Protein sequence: CASSLSYPAAEQYF.

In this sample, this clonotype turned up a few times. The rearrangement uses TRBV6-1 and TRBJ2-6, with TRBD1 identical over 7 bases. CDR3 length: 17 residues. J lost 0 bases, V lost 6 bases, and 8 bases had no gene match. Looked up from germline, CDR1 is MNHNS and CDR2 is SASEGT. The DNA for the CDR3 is TGTGCCAGCAGGTTGACAGGGAGATTCTCTGGGGCCAACGTCCTGACTTTC. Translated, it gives CASRLTGRFSGANVLTF.

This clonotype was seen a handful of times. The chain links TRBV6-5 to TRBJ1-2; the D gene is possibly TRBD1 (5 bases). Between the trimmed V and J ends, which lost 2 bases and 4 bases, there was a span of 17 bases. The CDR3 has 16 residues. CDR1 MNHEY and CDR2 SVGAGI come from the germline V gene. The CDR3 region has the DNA TGTGCCAGCAGTTACCCACTCCAGCGGGGGACCTATGGCTACACCTTC. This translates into CASSYPLQRGTYGYTF.

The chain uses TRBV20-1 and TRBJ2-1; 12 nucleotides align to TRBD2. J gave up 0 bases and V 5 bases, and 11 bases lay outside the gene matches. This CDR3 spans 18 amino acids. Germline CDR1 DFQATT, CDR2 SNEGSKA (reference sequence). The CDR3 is CSAGGASGGVFSYNEQFF. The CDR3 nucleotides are TGCAGTGCTGGTGGGGCTAGCGGGGGGGTTTTCTCCTACAATGAGCAGTTCTTC.

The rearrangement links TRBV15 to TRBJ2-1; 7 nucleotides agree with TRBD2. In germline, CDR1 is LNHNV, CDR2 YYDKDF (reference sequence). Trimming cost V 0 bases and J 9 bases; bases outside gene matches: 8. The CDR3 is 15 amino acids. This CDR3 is CATSRESGVAAEQFF. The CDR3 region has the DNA TGTGCCACCAGCAGAGAGAGCGGGGTAGCCGCTGAGCAGTTCTTC.

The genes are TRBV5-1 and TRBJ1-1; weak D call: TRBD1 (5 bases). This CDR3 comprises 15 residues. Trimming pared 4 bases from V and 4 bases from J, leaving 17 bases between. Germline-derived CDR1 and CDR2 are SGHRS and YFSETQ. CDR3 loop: CASSELGARGTEAFF. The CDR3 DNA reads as TGCGCCAGCAGCGAATTAGGGGCCCGGGGCACTGAAGCTTTCTTT.

The CDR3 sequence is CASSSTGRFTDTQYF. CDR3 DNA: TGTGCCAGCAGCTCGACAGGCAGGTTCACAGATACGCAGTATTTT. The chain is built from TRBV7-9 and TRBJ2-3, with D possibly being TRBD1 (6 bases). The CDR3 consists of 15 residues. The germline CDR1 and CDR2 sequences are SEHNR and FQNEAQ (reference sequence). V was trimmed by 4 bases and J by 2 bases, leaving 13 bases between them.

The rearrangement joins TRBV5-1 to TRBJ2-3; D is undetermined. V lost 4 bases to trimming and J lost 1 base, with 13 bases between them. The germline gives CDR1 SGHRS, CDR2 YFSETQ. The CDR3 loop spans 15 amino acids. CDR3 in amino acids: CASSSSSTGTDTQYF. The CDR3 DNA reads TGCGCCAGCAGCAGCTCAAGCACAGGCACAGATACGCAGTATTTT.

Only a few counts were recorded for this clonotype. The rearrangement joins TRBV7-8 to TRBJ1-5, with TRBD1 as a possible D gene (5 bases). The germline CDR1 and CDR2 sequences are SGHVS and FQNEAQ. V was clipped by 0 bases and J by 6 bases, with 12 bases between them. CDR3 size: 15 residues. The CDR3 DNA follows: TGTGCCAGCAGCTTAGCGCAGGGCATTGGTCAGCCCCAGCATTTT. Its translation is CASSLAQGIGQPQHF.